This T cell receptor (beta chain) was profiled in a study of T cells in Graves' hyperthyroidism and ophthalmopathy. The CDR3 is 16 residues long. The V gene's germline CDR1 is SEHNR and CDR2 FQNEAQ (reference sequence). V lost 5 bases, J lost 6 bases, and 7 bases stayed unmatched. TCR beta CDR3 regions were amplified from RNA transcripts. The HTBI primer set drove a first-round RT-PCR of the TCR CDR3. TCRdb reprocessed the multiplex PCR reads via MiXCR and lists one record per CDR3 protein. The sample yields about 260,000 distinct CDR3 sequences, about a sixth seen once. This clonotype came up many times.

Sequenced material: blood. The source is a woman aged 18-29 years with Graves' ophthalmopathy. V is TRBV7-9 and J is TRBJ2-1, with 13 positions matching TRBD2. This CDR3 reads CASSPQRLAGGNEQFF. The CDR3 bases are TGTGCCAGCAGCCCGCAGCGACTAGCGGGGGGCAATGAGCAGTTCTTC.